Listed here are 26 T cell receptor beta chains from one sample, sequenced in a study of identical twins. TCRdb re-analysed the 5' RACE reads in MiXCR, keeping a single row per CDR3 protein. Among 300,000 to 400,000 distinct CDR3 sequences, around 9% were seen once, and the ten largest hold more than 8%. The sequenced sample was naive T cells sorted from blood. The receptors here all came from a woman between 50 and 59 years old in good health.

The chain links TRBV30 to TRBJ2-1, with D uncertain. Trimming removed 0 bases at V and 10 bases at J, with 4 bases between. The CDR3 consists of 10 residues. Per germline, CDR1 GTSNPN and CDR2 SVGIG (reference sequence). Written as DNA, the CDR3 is TGTGCCTGGAGTGTAGTGGAGCAGTTCTTC. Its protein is CAWSVVEQFF. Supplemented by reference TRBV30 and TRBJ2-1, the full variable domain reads SQTIHQWPATLVQPVGSPLSLECTVEGTSNPNLYWYRQAAGRGLQLLFYSVGIGQISSEVPQNLSASRPQDRQFILSSKKLLLSDSGFYLCAWSVVEQFFGPGTRLTVL.

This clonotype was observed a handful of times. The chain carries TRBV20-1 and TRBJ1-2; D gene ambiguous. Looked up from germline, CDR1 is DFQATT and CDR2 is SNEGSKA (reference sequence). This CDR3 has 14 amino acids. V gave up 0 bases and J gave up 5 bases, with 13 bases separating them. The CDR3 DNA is TGCAGTGCTAGAGATCAGAAGGGCGTTTATGGCTACACCTTC. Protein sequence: CSARDQKGVYGYTF.

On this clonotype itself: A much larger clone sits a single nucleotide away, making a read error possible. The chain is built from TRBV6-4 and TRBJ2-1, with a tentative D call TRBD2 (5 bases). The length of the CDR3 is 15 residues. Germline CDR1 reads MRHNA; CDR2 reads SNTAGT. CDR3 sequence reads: CTSSEIWERSSEQFF. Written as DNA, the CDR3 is TGTACCAGCAGTGAAATTTGGGAGAGGTCCAGTGAGCAGTTCTTC.

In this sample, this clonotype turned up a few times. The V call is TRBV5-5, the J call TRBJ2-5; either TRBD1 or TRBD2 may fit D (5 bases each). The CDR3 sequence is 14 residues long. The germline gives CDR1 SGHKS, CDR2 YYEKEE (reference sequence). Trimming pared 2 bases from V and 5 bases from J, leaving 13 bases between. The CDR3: CASSFGGMMETQYF. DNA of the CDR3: TGTGCCAGCAGCTTTGGGGGTATGATGGAGACCCAGTACTTC.

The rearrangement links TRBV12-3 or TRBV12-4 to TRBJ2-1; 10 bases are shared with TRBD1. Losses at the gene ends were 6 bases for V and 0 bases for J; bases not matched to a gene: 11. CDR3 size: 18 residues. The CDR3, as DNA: TGTGCCAGCAGGGTGGGACAGGGGATCCCTATCTCCTACAATGAGCAGTTCTTC. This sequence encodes CASRVGQGIPISYNEQFF.

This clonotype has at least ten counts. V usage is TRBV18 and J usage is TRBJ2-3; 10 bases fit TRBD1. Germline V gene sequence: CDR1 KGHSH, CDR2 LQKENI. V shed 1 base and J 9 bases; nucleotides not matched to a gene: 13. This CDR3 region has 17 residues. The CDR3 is CASSPLGTGVPGGTQYF. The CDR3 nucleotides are TGTGCCAGCTCACCACTTGGGACAGGGGTACCCGGGGGAACGCAGTATTTT.

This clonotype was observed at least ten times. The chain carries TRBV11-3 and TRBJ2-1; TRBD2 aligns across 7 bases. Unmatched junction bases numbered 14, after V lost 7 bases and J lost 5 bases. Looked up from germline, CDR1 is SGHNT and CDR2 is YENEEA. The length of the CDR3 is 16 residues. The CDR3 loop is CASTKSYGRGDNEQFF. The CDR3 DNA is TGTGCCAGCACGAAGAGCTACGGACGGGGGGACAATGAGCAGTTCTTC.

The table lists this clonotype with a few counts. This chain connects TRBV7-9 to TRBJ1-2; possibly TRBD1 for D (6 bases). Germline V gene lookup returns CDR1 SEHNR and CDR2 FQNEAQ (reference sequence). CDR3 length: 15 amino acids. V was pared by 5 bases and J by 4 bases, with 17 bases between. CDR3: CASSDVQGIPYGYTF. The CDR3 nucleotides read TGTGCCAGCAGCGACGTACAGGGAATTCCCTATGGCTACACCTTC.

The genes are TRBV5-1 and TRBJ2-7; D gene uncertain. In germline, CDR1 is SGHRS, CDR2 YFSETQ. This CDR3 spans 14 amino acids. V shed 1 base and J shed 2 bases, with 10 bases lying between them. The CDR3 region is CASSLSASAYEQYF. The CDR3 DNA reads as TGCGCCAGCAGCTTGAGCGCGTCTGCCTACGAGCAGTACTTC.

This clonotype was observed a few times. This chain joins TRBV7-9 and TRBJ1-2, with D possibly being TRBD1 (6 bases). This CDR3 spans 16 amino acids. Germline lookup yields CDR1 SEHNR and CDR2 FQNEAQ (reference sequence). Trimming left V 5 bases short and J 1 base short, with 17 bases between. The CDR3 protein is CASSKPIWTDNYGYTF. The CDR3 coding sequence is TGTGCCAGCAGCAAACCAATATGGACAGATAACTATGGCTACACCTTC.

The CDR3, as DNA: TGTGCCTCCTATAGGACAGACACCGGGGAGCTGTTTTTT. Its translation is CASYRTDTGELFF. V gene TRBV30 combines with J gene TRBJ2-2, with a weak D call TRBD1 (6 bases). The CDR3 is 13 residues long. Trimming removed 7 bases at V and 3 bases at J, with 12 bases between. Germline V CDR1 and CDR2: GTSNPN, SVGIG (reference sequence). Looking up the rest from reference TRBV30 and TRBJ2-2 gives the full variable domain: SQTIHQWPATLVQPVGSPLSLECTVEGTSNPNLYWYRQAAGRGLQLLFYSVGIGQISSEVPQNLSASRPQDRQFILSSKKLLLSDSGFYLCASYRTDTGELFFGEGSRLTVL.

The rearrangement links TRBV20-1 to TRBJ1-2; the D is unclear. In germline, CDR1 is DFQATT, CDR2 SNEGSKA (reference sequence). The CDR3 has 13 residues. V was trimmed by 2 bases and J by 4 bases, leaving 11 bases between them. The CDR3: CSARPHLGYGYTF. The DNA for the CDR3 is TGCAGTGCTAGACCCCATTTAGGCTATGGCTACACCTTC.

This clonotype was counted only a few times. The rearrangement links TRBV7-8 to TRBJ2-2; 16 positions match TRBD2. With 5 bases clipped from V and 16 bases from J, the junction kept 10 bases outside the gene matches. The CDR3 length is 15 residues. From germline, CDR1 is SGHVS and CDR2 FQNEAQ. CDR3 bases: TGTGCCAGCAGCCTCTCCGGGACTAGCGGGAGGGCCCCGTTTTTT. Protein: CASSLSGTSGRAPFF.

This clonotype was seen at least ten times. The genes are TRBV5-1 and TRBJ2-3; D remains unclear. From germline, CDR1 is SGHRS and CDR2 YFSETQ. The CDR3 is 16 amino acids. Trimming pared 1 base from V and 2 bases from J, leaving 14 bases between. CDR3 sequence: CASSLRVQRLTDTQYF. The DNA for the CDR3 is TGCGCCAGCAGCTTGCGTGTCCAACGGCTCACAGATACGCAGTATTTT.

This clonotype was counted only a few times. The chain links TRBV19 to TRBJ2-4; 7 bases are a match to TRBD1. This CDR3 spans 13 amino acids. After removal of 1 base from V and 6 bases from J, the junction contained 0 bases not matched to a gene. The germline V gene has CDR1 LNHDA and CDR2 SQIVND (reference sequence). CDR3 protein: CASSIGTGNIQYF. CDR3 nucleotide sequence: TGTGCCAGTAGTATAGGGACAGGAAACATTCAGTACTTC.

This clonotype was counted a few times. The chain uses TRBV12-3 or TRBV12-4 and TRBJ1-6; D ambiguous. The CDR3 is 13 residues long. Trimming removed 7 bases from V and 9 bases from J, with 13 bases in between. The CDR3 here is CASIRKGSSPLHF. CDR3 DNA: TGTGCCAGCATTAGGAAGGGTTCTTCACCCCTCCACTTT.

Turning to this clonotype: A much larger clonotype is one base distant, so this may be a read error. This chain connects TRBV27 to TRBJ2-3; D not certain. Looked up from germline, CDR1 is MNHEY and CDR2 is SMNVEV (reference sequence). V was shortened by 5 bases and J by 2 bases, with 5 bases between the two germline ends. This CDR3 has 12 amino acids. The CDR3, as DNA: TGTGCCAGCAGTACCCACACAGATACGCAGTATTTT. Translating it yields CASSTHTDTQYF.

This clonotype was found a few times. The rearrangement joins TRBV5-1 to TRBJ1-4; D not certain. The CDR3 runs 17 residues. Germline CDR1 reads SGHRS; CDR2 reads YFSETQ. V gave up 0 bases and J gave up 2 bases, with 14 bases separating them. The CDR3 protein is CASSLARQEGTNEKLFF. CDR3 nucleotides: TGCGCCAGCAGCTTGGCAAGGCAGGAAGGTACTAATGAAAAACTGTTTTTT.

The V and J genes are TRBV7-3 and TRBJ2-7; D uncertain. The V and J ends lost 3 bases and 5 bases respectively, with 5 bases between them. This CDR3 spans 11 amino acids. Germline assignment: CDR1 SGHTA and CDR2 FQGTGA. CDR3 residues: CASSFSHEQYF. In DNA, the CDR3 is TGTGCCAGCAGCTTTTCCCACGAGCAGTACTTC.

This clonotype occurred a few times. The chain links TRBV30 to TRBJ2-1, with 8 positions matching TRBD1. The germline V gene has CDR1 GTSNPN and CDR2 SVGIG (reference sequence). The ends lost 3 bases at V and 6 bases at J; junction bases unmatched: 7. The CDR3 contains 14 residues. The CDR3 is CAWRDGTGPNEQFF. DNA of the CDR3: TGTGCCTGGAGGGATGGGACAGGACCCAATGAGCAGTTCTTC.

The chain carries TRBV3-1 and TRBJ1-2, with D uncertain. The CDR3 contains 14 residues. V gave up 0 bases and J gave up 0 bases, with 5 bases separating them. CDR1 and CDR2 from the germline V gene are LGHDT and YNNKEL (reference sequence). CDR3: CASSQDAANYGYTF. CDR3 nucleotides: TGTGCCAGCAGCCAAGACGCGGCTAACTATGGCTACACCTTC.

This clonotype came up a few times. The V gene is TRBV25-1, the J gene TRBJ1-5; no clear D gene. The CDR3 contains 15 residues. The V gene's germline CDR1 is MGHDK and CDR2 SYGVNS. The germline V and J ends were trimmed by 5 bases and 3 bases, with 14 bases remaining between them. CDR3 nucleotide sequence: TGTGCCAGCAGTAAGTCAGGACGATACAATCAGCCCCAGCATTTT. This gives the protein CASSKSGRYNQPQHF.

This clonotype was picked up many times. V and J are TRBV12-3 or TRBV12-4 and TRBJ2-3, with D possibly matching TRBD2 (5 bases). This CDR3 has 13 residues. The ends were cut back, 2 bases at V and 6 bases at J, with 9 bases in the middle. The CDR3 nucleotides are TGTGCCAGCAGTTTATCCGGGAAGGATACGCAGTATTTT. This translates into CASSLSGKDTQYF.

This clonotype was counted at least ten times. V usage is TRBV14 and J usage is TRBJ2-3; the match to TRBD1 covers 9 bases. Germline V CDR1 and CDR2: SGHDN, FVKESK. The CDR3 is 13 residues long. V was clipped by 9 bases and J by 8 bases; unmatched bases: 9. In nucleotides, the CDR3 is TGTGCCAGTACCGACAGGGGGAAGGGTACGCAGTATTTT. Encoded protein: CASTDRGKGTQYF.

The CDR3 loop reads CATSEREGGIAKNIQYF. The DNA for the CDR3 is TGTGCCACCAGCGAGCGGGAGGGCGGGATAGCCAAAAACATTCAGTACTTC. The chain recombines TRBV15 with TRBJ2-4; 10 bases match TRBD2. Germline V gives CDR1 LNHNV, CDR2 YYDKDF (reference sequence). Unmatched junction bases numbered 7, after V lost 5 bases and J lost 0 bases. The CDR3 consists of 17 residues.

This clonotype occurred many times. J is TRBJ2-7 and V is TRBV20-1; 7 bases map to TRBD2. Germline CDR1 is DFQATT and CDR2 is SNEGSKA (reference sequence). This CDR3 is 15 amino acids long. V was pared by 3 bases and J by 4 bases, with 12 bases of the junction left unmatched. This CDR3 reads CSARTLAGETYEQYF. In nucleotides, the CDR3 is TGCAGTGCTAGGACCCTTGCGGGAGAGACGTACGAGCAGTACTTC.